This T cell receptor (beta chain) emerged from a study of cytomegalovirus exposure and HLA in healthy donors. About this clone itself: The antigen is unknown.

This CDR3 spans 13 amino acids. Germline CDR1 reads LNHNV; CDR2 reads YYDKDF (reference sequence). V was trimmed by 8 bases and J by 4 bases, leaving 15 bases between them. General study findings and limits: Later examination showed HLA-associated TCR beta chains had greater clonal expansion than equally common others. Later analysis showed TCR association rates varying by HLA locus, highest for DRB1 and lowest for HLA-C. There was a cluster of highly shared sequence variants that was likely a sequencing artifact.

Amplification used 60 Vbeta primers and 13 Jbeta primers. This table comes from immunoSEQ multiplex PCR, and its TCRdb copy is limited to in-frame clones, with some not included. The table includes 100,000 to 150,000 clones, roughly 68% detected once. The sequence was collected from a woman aged 45-59 years in good health and CMV-seropositive. The genes are TRBV15 and TRBJ2-7; a possible D gene is TRBD2 (6 bases). Sequencing was carried out using PBMCs. CDR3 DNA sequence: TGTGCCACCCGCGGGGTGACCCCGTACGAGCAGTACTTC. Protein sequence: CATRGVTPYEQYF.